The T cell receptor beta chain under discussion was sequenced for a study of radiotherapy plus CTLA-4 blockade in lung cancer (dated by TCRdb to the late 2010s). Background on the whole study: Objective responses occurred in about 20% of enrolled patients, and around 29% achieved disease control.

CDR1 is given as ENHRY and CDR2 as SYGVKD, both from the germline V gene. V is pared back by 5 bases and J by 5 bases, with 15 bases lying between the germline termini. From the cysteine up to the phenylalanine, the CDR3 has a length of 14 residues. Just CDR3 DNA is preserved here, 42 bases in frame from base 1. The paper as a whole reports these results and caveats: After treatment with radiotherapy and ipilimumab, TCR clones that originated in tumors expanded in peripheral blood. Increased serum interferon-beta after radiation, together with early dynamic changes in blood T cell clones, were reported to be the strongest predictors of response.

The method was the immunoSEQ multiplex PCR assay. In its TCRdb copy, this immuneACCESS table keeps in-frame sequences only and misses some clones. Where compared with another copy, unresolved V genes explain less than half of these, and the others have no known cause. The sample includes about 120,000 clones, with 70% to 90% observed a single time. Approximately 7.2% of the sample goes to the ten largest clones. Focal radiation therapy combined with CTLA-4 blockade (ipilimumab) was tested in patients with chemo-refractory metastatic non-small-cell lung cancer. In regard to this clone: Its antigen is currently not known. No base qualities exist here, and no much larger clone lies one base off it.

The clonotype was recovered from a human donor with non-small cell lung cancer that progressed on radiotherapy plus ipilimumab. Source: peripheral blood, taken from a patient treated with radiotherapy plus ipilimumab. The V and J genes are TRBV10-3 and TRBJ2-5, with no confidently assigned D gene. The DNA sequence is TGTGCCATCAGTACTTCTCTCCCTGGGGAGACCCAGTACTTC. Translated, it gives CAISTSLPGETQYF.